Below are 28 T cell receptor beta chains sequenced from a single sample in a study of technical replicates of blood from a handful of donors. The repertoire was sequenced with immunoSEQ multiplex PCR; TCRdb's copy has only in-frame clones and lacks some. Of 75,000 to 85,000 clones in the sample, approximately 94% were seen once. Source material: T cells isolated from PBMCs. The receptor set was obtained from a human donor in good health.

The chain joins TRBV7-3 to TRBJ2-1; 11 bases fit TRBD2. V trimming: 4 bases; J trimming: 4 bases; junction bases outside the gene matches: 3. CDR3 length equals 15 residues. From germline, CDR1 is SGHTA and CDR2 FQGTGA. CDR3 sequence reads: CASSSGLADYNEQFF. CDR3 DNA sequence: TGTGCCAGCAGCTCGGGACTAGCGGATTACAATGAGCAGTTCTTC. Using reference TRBV7-3 and TRBJ2-1 for the parts outside the CDR3, the full variable domain is GAGVSQTPSNKVTEKGKYVELRCDPISGHTALYWYRQSLGQGPEFLIYFQGTGAADDSGLPNDRFFAVRPEGSVSTLKIQRTERGDSAVYLCASSSGLADYNEQFFGPGTRLTVL.

The chain has TRBV9 and TRBJ1-2; D uncertain. The V end lost 6 bases, the J end lost 4 bases, and 16 bases lay between the germline ends. The CDR3 is 14 amino acids. CDR1 SGDLS and CDR2 YYNGEE come from the germline V gene. The CDR3 sequence is CASTGIVSGYGYTF. The CDR3 DNA sequence: TGTGCCAGCACCGGTATAGTAAGCGGCTATGGCTACACCTTC.

The rearrangement links TRBV27 to TRBJ2-7; TRBD2 agrees at 8 bases. The CDR3 is made up of 14 amino acids. Unmatched junction bases numbered 5, after V lost 4 bases and J lost 3 bases. Germline CDR1 MNHEY, CDR2 SMNVEV (reference sequence). The CDR3 loop is CASSWGLGRYEQYF. In DNA form, the CDR3 reads TGTGCCAGCAGTTGGGGACTAGGCCGCTACGAGCAGTACTTC.

The chain employs TRBV28 and TRBJ2-4; the D gene is possibly TRBD2 (6 bases). This CDR3 spans 14 amino acids. Germline lookup yields CDR1 MDHEN and CDR2 SYDVKM. V was clipped by 6 bases and J by 3 bases, with 12 bases between them. The CDR3 protein is CASRGGGGKNIQYF. Written as DNA, the CDR3 is TGTGCCAGCAGGGGGGGAGGAGGCAAAAACATTCAGTACTTC. Drawing the rest from reference TRBV28 and TRBJ2-4, the complete variable domain is DVKVTQSSRYLVKRTGEKVFLECVQDMDHENMFWYRQDPGLGLRLIYFSYDVKMKEKGDIPEGYSVSREKKERFSLILESASTNQTSMYLCASRGGGGKNIQYFGAGTRLSVL.

The chain links TRBV29-1 to TRBJ2-1, with a possible D match to TRBD1 (6 bases). Germline assignment: CDR1 SQVTM and CDR2 ANQGSEA. The CDR3 runs 14 residues. V lost 6 bases to trimming and J lost 9 bases, with 21 bases between them. The CDR3 protein is CSVPGGTIGGEQFF. CDR3 DNA: TGCAGCGTCCCTGGGGGCACAATAGGAGGTGAGCAGTTCTTC.

The chain is built from TRBV7-3 and TRBJ1-1; a possible D gene is TRBD1 (6 bases). V lost 0 bases and J 7 bases, leaving 6 bases between the germline ends. Germline CDR1 SGHTA, CDR2 FQGTGA. CDR3 length: 12 residues. This CDR3 is CASSLTTGEAFF. The CDR3 DNA sequence: TGTGCCAGCAGCTTAACGACAGGTGAAGCTTTCTTT.

This chain links TRBV7-2 with TRBJ1-2, with 8 bases identical to TRBD1. The germline V gene has CDR1 SGHTA and CDR2 FQGNSA. The CDR3 spans 15 residues. Losses at the gene ends were 1 base for V and 4 bases for J; bases not matched to a gene: 5. CDR3 protein: CASSLGAGGVYGYTF. CDR3 DNA: TGTGCCAGCAGCTTAGGGGCAGGGGGCGTCTATGGCTACACCTTC.

This chain joins TRBV15 and TRBJ1-4, with D possibly TRBD1 on 5 matching bases. Per the germline V gene, CDR1 is LNHNV and CDR2 is YYDKDF (reference sequence). The V and J ends lost 5 bases and 5 bases respectively, with 21 bases between them. This CDR3 is built from 17 residues. The CDR3 spells CATSDPTLWGGNEKLFF. The CDR3 DNA follows: TGTGCCACCAGCGACCCCACCCTTTGGGGGGGAAATGAAAAACTGTTTTTT. Based on the CDR3 plus reference TRBV15 and TRBJ1-4, the full variable domain is DAMVIQNPRYQVTQFGKPVTLSCSQTLNHNVMYWYQQKSSQAPKLLFHYYDKDFNNEADTPDNFQSRRPNTSFCFLDIRSPGLGDTAMYLCATSDPTLWGGNEKLFFGSGTQLSVL.

The J gene is TRBJ1-2, the V gene TRBV7-9; D unresolved. This CDR3 region has 13 residues. Trimming took off 2 bases at V and 3 bases at J, with 7 bases between the two ends. Germline V gene sequence: CDR1 SEHNR, CDR2 FQNEAQ (reference sequence). The CDR3 sequence is CASSLNADYGYTF. In DNA, the CDR3 is TGTGCCAGCAGCTTAAATGCAGACTATGGCTACACCTTC.

A single count supports this clone. The CDR3 DNA sequence: TGTGCCAGCAGTTTTTCGGAGTACGAGCAGTACTTC. Translated, it gives CASSFSEYEQYF. The chain has TRBV28 and TRBJ2-7; D ambiguous. With 3 bases removed from V and 4 bases from J, the gap between germline ends came to 7 bases. The germline CDR1 and CDR2 sequences are MDHEN and SYDVKM. The CDR3 has 12 residues.

This clone has only one observation. The chain couples TRBV10-3 to TRBJ1-5; weak D call: TRBD1 (5 bases). V lost 4 bases and J 4 bases, leaving 8 bases between the germline ends. CDR3 length equals 13 residues. Germline V gene data show CDR1 as ENHRY and CDR2 as SYGVKD. Here the CDR3 reads CAISVGGNQPQHF. The DNA of the CDR3 is TGTGCCATCAGTGTCGGGGGAAATCAGCCCCAGCATTTT.

Details on this clone: Other DNA sequences in this sample translate to the same CDR3. The J gene is TRBJ1-4, the V gene TRBV18; unclear D gene. Trimming shortened V by 2 bases and J by 0 bases, and 4 bases separated the two germline ends. The CDR3 contains 14 residues. The germline gives CDR1 KGHSH, CDR2 LQKENI. The CDR3 nucleotides are TGTGCCAGCTCACCAGGAGCAACTAATGAAAAACTGTTTTTT. It yields the protein CASSPGATNEKLFF.

This sequence joins TRBV28 and TRBJ2-4, with 7 bases lining up with TRBD1. CDR3 length: 15 residues. The V gene's germline CDR1 is MDHEN and CDR2 SYDVKM. V gave up 6 bases and J gave up 2 bases; unmatched junction bases: 7. In DNA form, the CDR3 reads TGTGCCAGCAGCCTTCAGACAGGGACCAAAAACATTCAGTACTTC. This translates into CASSLQTGTKNIQYF. The complete variable domain, with remaining parts taken from reference TRBV28 and TRBJ2-4, reads DVKVTQSSRYLVKRTGEKVFLECVQDMDHENMFWYRQDPGLGLRLIYFSYDVKMKEKGDIPEGYSVSREKKERFSLILESASTNQTSMYLCASSLQTGTKNIQYFGAGTRLSVL.

The J gene is TRBJ1-2, the V gene TRBV28; 8 nucleotides line up with TRBD1. From germline, CDR1 is MDHEN and CDR2 SYDVKM. V shed 5 bases, J shed 3 bases, and the junction held 2 bases outside the gene matches. The CDR3 extends over 13 amino acids. The CDR3 here is CASSQGQDYGYTF. CDR3 DNA: TGTGCCAGCAGTCAGGGACAGGACTATGGCTACACCTTC.

This clone showed up just once. The chain links TRBV9 to TRBJ1-2; possible D gene TRBD1, 5 bases. Germline V lookup: CDR1 SGDLS, CDR2 YYNGEE. The CDR3 is 13 residues long. V lost 5 bases to trimming and J lost 4 bases, with 12 bases between them. CDR3 coding DNA: TGTGCCAGCAGAACTTCTCAGGGCTATGGCTACACCTTC. As protein: CASRTSQGYGYTF.

The chain combines TRBV18 with TRBJ1-3, with D possibly being TRBD1 (5 bases). Trimming stripped 6 bases from V and 1 base from J, with 13 bases between. In germline, CDR1 is KGHSH, CDR2 LQKENI. The CDR3 runs to 15 residues. The CDR3 bases are TGTGCCAGCTCGGAACTCCAGGGATCTGGAAACACCATATATTTT. It specifies CASSELQGSGNTIYF.

A single count supports this clone. J is TRBJ2-7 and V is TRBV15; D remains unclear. Germline V lookup: CDR1 LNHNV, CDR2 YYDKDF (reference sequence). V was trimmed by 1 base and J by 7 bases, leaving 11 bases between them. CDR3 length: 13 amino acids. Here the CDR3 reads CATSRVDLVEQYF. The CDR3, as DNA: TGTGCCACCAGCAGAGTAGACCTAGTGGAGCAGTACTTC.

V usage is TRBV11-2 and J usage is TRBJ2-5; the D gene is possibly TRBD1 (6 bases). The CDR3 length is 15 residues. Germline V CDR1 and CDR2: SGHAT, FQNNGV. V lost 4 bases and J lost 1, with 13 bases in between. CDR3 coding DNA: TGTGCCAGCAGCTCCCAGGGGACGGTCCAAGAGACCCAGTACTTC. Protein sequence: CASSSQGTVQETQYF.

The V and J genes are TRBV6-5 and TRBJ1-2; D might be TRBD1 (5 bases). The CDR3 extends over 14 amino acids. V was cut by 10 bases and J by 4 bases, with 19 bases left in between. Germline V gives CDR1 MNHEY, CDR2 SVGAGI. CDR3 in DNA: TGTGCCACCGGGGGGGTGGCGCGTGGCTATGGCTACACCTTC. It codes for CATGGVARGYGYTF.

The V gene is TRBV7-6, the J gene TRBJ2-1, with TRBD1 identical over 8 bases. The germline V gene encodes CDR1 SGHVS and CDR2 FNYEAQ. V trimming: 5 bases; J trimming: 9 bases; junction bases outside the gene matches: 3. The CDR3 is 12 residues long. In nucleotides, the CDR3 is TGTGCCAGCAGCCACAGGGGGGTTGAGCAGTTCTTC. Its translation is CASSHRGVEQFF.

This chain links TRBV11-2 with TRBJ1-2; maybe TRBD1 (6 bases). Germline V gene data show CDR1 as SGHAT and CDR2 as FQNNGV. Trimming shortened V by 4 bases and J by 7 bases, and 13 bases separated the two germline ends. The CDR3 covers 13 residues. The CDR3 DNA sequence: TGTGCCAGCAGCTATCAGGGGAAGAGTGGCTACACCTTC. Its translation: CASSYQGKSGYTF.

The chain links TRBV15 to TRBJ1-5; D uncertain. This CDR3 has 14 residues. Germline-derived CDR1 and CDR2 are LNHNV and YYDKDF (reference sequence). The V end lost 1 base, the J end lost 4 bases, and 8 bases lay between the germline ends. CDR3 DNA sequence: TGTGCCACCAGCAGAGCGGGGATGAATCAGCCCCAGCATTTT. Translated, it gives CATSRAGMNQPQHF.

The V and J genes are TRBV6-4 and TRBJ2-1, with 9 positions matching TRBD2. V trimming: 5 bases; J trimming: 7 bases; junction bases outside the gene matches: 9. In germline, CDR1 is MRHNA, CDR2 SNTAGT. The CDR3 totals 15 residues. As DNA, the CDR3 is TGTGCCAGCAGTCTCGAGCGGGAGGCTGGTAATGAGCAGTTCTTC. This codes for CASSLEREAGNEQFF.

Only one count was recorded for this clone. V is TRBV2 and J is TRBJ1-5; tentatively, D is TRBD1 (5 bases). The CDR3 sequence is 14 residues long. Trimming shortened V by 6 bases and J by 6 bases, and 15 bases separated the two germline ends. Per the germline V gene, CDR1 is SNHLY and CDR2 is FYNNEI. The CDR3 region is CASRLRGLGQPQHF. CDR3 nucleotide sequence: TGTGCCAGCAGATTAAGGGGCCTCGGTCAGCCCCAGCATTTT.

V usage is TRBV12-5 and J usage is TRBJ1-5; TRBD1 matches 12 bases. The CDR3 length is 16 residues. The V gene's germline CDR1 is LGHNT and CDR2 FRNRAP. Trimming took 6 bases from V and 4 from J; bases not matched to a gene: 7. CDR3 bases: TGTGCTAGTGGGAAACCGGGACAGGGGGCGAATCAGCCCCAGCATTTT. It is translated as CASGKPGQGANQPQHF.

This clone has a single count. The genes are TRBV4-1 and TRBJ1-1; tentatively, D is TRBD1 (5 bases). This CDR3 is 15 amino acids long. CDR1 and CDR2 from the germline V gene are MGHRA and YSYEKL. The V end lost 1 base, the J end lost 0 bases, and 9 bases lay between the germline ends. This CDR3 is CASSQVSGLNTEAFF. For the CDR3, the DNA is TGCGCCAGCAGCCAAGTTTCAGGGTTGAACACTGAAGCTTTCTTT.

In nucleotides, the CDR3 is TGTGCCAGCTCGCCGCCGGTTGACAGGGTCTTGAATGAAAAACTGTTTTTT. It translates to CASSPPVDRVLNEKLFF. V is TRBV18 and J is TRBJ1-4, with 7 bases matching TRBD1. CDR1 and CDR2 (germline): KGHSH, LQKENI. The length of the CDR3 is 17 residues. With V trimmed by 6 bases and J by 5 bases, 15 bases remained unmatched.

The chain carries TRBV7-8 and TRBJ1-1; no reliable D call. This CDR3 is 14 amino acids long. The germline V gene encodes CDR1 SGHVS and CDR2 FQNEAQ. V was clipped by 5 bases and J by 2 bases, with 12 bases between them. Written as DNA, the CDR3 is TGTGCCAGCAGCCCCCAGGTTATCAACACTGAAGCTTTCTTT. As protein: CASSPQVINTEAFF.